The source of this TCR beta chain is a study of OX40 agonist ivuxolimab in advanced cancers. For the wider study: Ivuxolimab, which targeted the costimulatory receptor OX40 (CD134), was an agonistic, fully human IgG2 monoclonal antibody. Intravenous ivuxolimab was administered to patients every 2 weeks at six dose levels: 0.01, 0.1, 0.3, 1.5, 3 and 10 mg/kg. Of the approximately 50 dose-escalation patients, hepatocellular carcinoma was present in around 20, melanoma in around 15, renal cell carcinoma in 9 and head and neck cancer in 9. The dose-escalation cohort was about 86% male with a mean age of about 60 years, ranging from about 20 to 85. Partial responses occurred in three dose-escalation patients, of whom one had hepatocellular carcinoma and two had cutaneous melanoma. The paper describes the monotherapy dose-escalation part (N of about 52 patients) of the phase I trial of ivuxolimab. The purpose of peripheral TCRbeta sequencing was to test whether ivuxolimab changed TCR sequence diversity and led to clonal T-cell expansion. Prior anti-PD-1, anti-PD-L1 or anti-CTLA-4 therapy was permitted, and checkpoint inhibitors had been received by around 39% of dose-escalation patients. The study at large found these results: Clonal expansion of both CD4+ and CD8+ blood T cells was observed from baseline to week 6 at doses 0.1 to 3.0 mg/kg. The antigen specificity of the clonally expanded peripheral T cells was not determined. After ivuxolimab, more expanded clones were found on average in CD8+ T cells than in CD4+ T cells. In the 0.1-3.0 mg/kg groups, partial responders had among the lowest normalized peripheral clonal expansion, particularly in CD8+ T cells. Low levels of normalized T-cell clonal expansion were also shown by some nonresponding patients.

To sequence the TCRbeta CDR3 region, genomic DNA was isolated from the sorted cells. The immunoSEQ Assay was used to sequence the TCRbeta CDR3 regions. In its TCRdb copy, this immuneACCESS table keeps in-frame sequences only and misses some clones. Where compared with another copy, unresolved V genes explain less than half of these, and the others have no known cause. Recorded for this sample are over 85,000 clones; around 84% of them occurred a single time. The ten largest account for 1% to 1.3% of the sample. This clone was seen a handful of times. This clone's antigen is unknown. No clone much larger than this one lies a single base away; base qualities are absent. V lost 0 bases and J lost 7 bases; the stretch between them is 11 bases long. The germline V gene provides CDR1 SGDLS and CDR2 YYNGEE. Spanning cysteine to phenylalanine, the CDR3 consists of 14 amino acids. Kept here is only the CDR3 DNA, which spans 42 bases and is read in frame from base 1.

Patients with a history of autoimmune disease or receiving systemic immunosuppression were excluded from the trial. Peripheral blood for TCR sequencing was drawn from every dose cohort at baseline, at cycle 4 day 1 and at cycle 7 day 1. The samples were taken from a phase I, first-in-human, multicenter, open-label dose-escalation trial of ivuxolimab. Adults with locally advanced or metastatic melanoma, renal cell, hepatocellular, or head and neck squamous cell carcinoma were enrolled in the trial. Before TCR sequencing, CD4+ T cells and CD8+ T cells were sorted from peripheral blood as separate populations.

This specimen consisted of CD4+ or CD8+ T cells sorted from blood, obtained in a trial of the OX40 agonist ivuxolimab. This TCR was sampled from an adult with an advanced solid tumor such as melanoma, head and neck, liver or kidney cancer. The chain was built from TRBV9 and TRBJ1-3; no D segment can be confidently identified. The CDR3 loop reads CASSVENSRNTIYF. In nucleotide form, the sequence is TGTGCCAGCAGCGTAGAGAACAGCAGGAACACCATATATTTT.